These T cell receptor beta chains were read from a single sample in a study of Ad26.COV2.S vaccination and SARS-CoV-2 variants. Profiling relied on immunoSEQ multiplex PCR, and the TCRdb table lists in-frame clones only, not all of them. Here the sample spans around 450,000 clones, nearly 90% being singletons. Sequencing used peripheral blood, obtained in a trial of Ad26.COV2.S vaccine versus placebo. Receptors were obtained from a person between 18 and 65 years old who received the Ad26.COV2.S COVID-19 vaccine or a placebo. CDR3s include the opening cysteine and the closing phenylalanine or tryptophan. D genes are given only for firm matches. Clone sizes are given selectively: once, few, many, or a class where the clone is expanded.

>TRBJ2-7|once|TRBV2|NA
TGTGCCAGCAGTGCCCCCCCGGGTCGGGGCGAGCAGTACTTC
CASSAPPGRGEQYF
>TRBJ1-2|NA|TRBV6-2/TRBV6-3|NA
TGTGCCAGCAGTTACCTAGCAGCTAACTATGGCTACACCTTC
CASSYLAANYGYTF
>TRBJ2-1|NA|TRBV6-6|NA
TGTGCCAGCAGTTACAGGGTGGCCTCCAATGAGCAGTTCTTC
CASSYRVASNEQFF
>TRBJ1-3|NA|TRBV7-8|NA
TGTGCCAGCAGCACCAGGGATCTTTCTGGAAACACCATATATTTT
CASSTRDLSGNTIYF
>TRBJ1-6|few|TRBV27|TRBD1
TGTGCCAGCAGGAAAAGGACAGGGGTGAGTTTCAATTCACCCCTCCACTTT
CASRKRTGVSFNSPLHF
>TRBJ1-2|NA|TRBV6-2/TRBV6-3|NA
TGTGCCAGCAGTTACGGAGGAACCGCCTATGGCTACACCTTC
CASSYGGTAYGYTF
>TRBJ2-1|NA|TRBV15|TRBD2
TGTGCCACCGGGGCGGGGGGGAAAATCTACAATGAGCAGTTCTTC
CATGAGGKIYNEQFF
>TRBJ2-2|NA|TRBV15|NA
TGTGCCACCAGCAGAGAAGTTAGCCTCTCCGGGGAGCTGTTTTTT
CATSREVSLSGELFF
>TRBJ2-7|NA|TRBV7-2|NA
TGTGCCAGCAGCTTGGCCACCTCCTACGAGCAGTACTTC
CASSLATSYEQYF
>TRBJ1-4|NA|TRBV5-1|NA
TGCGCCAGCAGCTTGCGCCCCGGGGATGAAAAACTGTTTTTT
CASSLRPGDEKLFF
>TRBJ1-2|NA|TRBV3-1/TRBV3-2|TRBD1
TGTGCCAGCAGGGGACAGGGGGTAGGGGGCTACACCTTC
CASRGQGVGGYTF
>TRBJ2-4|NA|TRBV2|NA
TGTGCCAGCAGTGAAGGGTCCGGGGGGTGGGGACACCAAGCCAAAAACATTCAGTACTTC
CASSEGSGGWGHQAKNIQYF
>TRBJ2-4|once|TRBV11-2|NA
TGTGCCAGCAGCTTAACTAAAACAATTCTAGCCAAAAACATTCAGTACTTC
CASSLTKTILAKNIQYF
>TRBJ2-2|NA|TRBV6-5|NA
TGTGCCAGCAGTTACCTTCCCGGGGAGCTGTTTTTT
CASSYLPGELFF
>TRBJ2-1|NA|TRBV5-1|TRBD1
TGCGCCAGCAGCGACCCACAGGGGGCCGATGAGCAGTTCTTC
CASSDPQGADEQFF
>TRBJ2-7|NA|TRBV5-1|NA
TGCGCCAGCAGTCCGGGGAGTTCCTACGAGCAGTACTTC
CASSPGSSYEQYF
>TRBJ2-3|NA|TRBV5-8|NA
TGTGCCAGCAGCTACAGGGGCACAGATACGCAGTATTTT
CASSYRGTDTQYF
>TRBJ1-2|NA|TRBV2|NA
TGTGCCAGCAGTTATAACAACTATGGCTATACCTTC
CASSYNNYGYTF
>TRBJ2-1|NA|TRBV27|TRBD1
TGTGCCAGCGGGACAGGACTTTACGATGAGCAGTTCTTC
CASGTGLYDEQFF
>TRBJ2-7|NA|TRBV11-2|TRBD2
TGTGCCAGCAGTCGACTCCCTAGCGGTCGCTACTACGAGCAGTACTTC
CASSRLPSGRYYEQYF
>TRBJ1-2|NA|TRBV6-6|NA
TGTGCCAGCAGTTACGCGACTCCCTATGGCTACACCTTC
CASSYATPYGYTF
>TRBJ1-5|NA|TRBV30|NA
TGTGCCTGGGACTACGATGGGGGGAACAATCAGCCCCAGCATTTT
CAWDYDGGNNQPQHF
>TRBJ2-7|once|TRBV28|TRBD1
TGTGCCAGCAGTTCCTCCGGGACAGGCTCCTACGAGCAGTACTTC
CASSSSGTGSYEQYF
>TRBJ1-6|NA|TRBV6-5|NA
TGTGCCAGCAGTTACTCTTGGGGGCAGGGTTCACCCCTCCACTTT
CASSYSWGQGSPLHF
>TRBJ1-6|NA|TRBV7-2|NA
TGTGCCAGCAGGCCCCCGGGCCCCGAATCATGGTCACCCCTCCACTTT
CASRPPGPESWSPLHF
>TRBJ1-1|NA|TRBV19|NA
TGTGCCAGTAGTATAGGAAAGGGCACTGAAGCTTTCTTT
CASSIGKGTEAFF
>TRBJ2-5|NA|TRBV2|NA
TGTGCCAGCAGCATACAGGGATTGGGTGGTCAAGAGACCCAGTACTTC
CASSIQGLGGQETQYF
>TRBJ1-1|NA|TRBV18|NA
TGTGCCAGCTCACCAGCCGGGAGGAACGTAGGGGCTTTCTTT
CASSPAGRNVGAFF
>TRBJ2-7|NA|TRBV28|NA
TGTGCCAGCAGTCGGCGTGATAGCCAGTACTTC
CASSRRDSQYF
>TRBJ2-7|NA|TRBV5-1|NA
TGCGCCAGCAGCTTGGCCTCGGACGCCTTCGGGGAGCAGTACTTC
CASSLASDAFGEQYF
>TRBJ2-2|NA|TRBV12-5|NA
TGTGCTAGTGGTTTGGCCGGGAACACCGGGGAGCTGTTTTTT
CASGLAGNTGELFF
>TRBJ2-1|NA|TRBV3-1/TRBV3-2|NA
TGTGCCAGCAGCCAAGTATTTGCGGGGACCGGGGTGAATGAGCAGTTCTTC
CASSQVFAGTGVNEQFF
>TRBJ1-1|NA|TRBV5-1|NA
TGCGCCAGCAGCTTGGGGGGTACAGCTAACACTGAAGCTTTCTTT
CASSLGGTANTEAFF
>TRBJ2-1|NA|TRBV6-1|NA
TGTGCCAGCAGTGATCTGGGAACGGGACCCCATGAGCAGTTCTTC
CASSDLGTGPHEQFF
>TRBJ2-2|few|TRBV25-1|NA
TGTGCCAGCAGTGGAGGGGACGGCACCGGGGAGCTGTTTTTT
CASSGGDGTGELFF
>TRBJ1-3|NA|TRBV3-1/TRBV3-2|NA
TGTGCCAGCAGCCCCTCATATGGACGCTCTGGAAACACCATATATTTT
CASSPSYGRSGNTIYF
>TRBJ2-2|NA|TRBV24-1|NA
TGTGCCACCAGTGATAAGCGGATGCACAACACCGGGGAGCTGTTTTTT
CATSDKRMHNTGELFF
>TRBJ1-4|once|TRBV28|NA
TGTGCCAGCAGTTTTCCGGGACCCGAAAAACTGTTTTTT
CASSFPGPEKLFF
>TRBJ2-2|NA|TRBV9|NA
TGTGCCAGCAGCGCTCCGGGACATCCTAAGCCCGGGGAGCTGTTTTTT
CASSAPGHPKPGELFF
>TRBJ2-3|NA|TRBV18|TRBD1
TGTGCCAGCTCATCGGGACAGGGGGATACGCAGTATTTT
CASSSGQGDTQYF
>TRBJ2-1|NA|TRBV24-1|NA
TGTGCCACCGCCCTCCCGGCGCGGGGTGAGCAGTTCTTC
CATALPARGEQFF
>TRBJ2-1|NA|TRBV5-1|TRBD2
TGCGCCAGCAGCTATAGCGGGGGGGTATACAATGAGCAGTTCTTC
CASSYSGGVYNEQFF
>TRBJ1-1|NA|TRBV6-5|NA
TGTGCCAGCAGTTACGAGGGGCGGGCTTTCTTT
CASSYEGRAFF
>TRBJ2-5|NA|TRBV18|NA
TGTGCCAGCTCACCACTTCTGGCGGGGATGCGGGAGACCCAGTACTTC
CASSPLLAGMRETQYF
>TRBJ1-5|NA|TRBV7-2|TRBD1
TGTGCCAGCAGCTTAGGGGACAGCGGCAATCAGCCCCAGCATTTT
CASSLGDSGNQPQHF
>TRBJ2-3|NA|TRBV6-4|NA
TGTGCCAGCAGTGAGTCCCCTGCGGCGGCGACAGATACGCAGTATTTT
CASSESPAAATDTQYF